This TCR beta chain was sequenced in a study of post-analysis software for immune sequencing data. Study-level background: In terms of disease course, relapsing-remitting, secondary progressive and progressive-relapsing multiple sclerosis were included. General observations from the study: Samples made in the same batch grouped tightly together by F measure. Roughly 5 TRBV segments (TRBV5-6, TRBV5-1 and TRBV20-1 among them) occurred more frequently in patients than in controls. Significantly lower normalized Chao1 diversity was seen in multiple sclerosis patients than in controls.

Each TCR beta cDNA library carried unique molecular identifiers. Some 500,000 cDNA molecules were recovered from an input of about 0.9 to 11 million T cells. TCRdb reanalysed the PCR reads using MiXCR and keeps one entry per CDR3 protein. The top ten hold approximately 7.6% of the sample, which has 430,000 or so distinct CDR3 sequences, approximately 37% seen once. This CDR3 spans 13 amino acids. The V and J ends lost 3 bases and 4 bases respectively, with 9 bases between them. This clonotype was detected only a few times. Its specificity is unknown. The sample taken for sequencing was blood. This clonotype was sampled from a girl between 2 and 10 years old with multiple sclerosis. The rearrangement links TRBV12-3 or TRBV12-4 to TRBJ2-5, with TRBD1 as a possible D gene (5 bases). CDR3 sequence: CASSFPGLETQYF. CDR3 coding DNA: TGTGCCAGCAGTTTCCCAGGGCTAGAGACCCAGTACTTC.